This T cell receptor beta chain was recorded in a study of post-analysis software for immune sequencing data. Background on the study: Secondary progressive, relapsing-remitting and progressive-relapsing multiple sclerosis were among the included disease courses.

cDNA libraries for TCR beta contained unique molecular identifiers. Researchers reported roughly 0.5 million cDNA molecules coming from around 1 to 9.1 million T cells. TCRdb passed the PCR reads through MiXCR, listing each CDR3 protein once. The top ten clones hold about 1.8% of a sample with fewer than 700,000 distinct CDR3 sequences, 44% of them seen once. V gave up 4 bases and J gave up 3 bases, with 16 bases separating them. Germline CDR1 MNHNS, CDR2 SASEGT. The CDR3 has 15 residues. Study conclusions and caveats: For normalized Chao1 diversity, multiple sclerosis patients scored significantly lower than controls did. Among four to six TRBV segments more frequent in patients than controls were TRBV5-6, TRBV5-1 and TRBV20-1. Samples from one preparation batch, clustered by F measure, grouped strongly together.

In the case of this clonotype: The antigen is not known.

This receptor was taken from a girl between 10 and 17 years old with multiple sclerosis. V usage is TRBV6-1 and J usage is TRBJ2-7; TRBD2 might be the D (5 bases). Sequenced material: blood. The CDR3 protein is CASSAGRLLLYEQYF. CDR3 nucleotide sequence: TGTGCCAGCAGTGCGGGGAGACTTTTACTCTACGAGCAGTACTTC.